This is a list of T cell receptor beta chains from one sample in a study of T-cell reconstitution after alpha-beta-depleted transplantation in children. Each CDR3 protein gets one entry after TCRdb re-called the PCR reads with MiXCR. The data contain some 830,000 distinct CDR3 sequences, approximately 15% of them singletons. Material: PBMCs, mostly from graft donor cells, obtained 360 days after TCRalphabeta/CD19-depleted stem cell transplant. These receptor sequences come from a male patient younger than 18 who had a stem cell transplant for acute lymphoblastic leukemia, so the T cells may come from the graft donor. CDR3s include the opening cysteine and the closing phenylalanine or tryptophan. The D gene is left open where the match is weak. Not all rows give a size; the values are once, few, many and, for expanded clones, a class.

V gene: TRBV10-3; clone size: few; D gene: TRBD1; J gene: TRBJ1-5; CDR3 DNA: TGTGCCACCAAAGGCTCGGACAGGGGGCTCGTGAGCAATCAGCCCCAGCATTTT; CDR3 protein: CATKGSDRGLVSNQPQHF
V gene: TRBV7-6; clone size: NA; D gene: NA; J gene: TRBJ2-1; CDR3 DNA: TGTGCCAGCAGCAGCAACACCCTATCCTACAATGAGCAGTTCTTC; CDR3 protein: CASSSNTLSYNEQFF
V gene: TRBV10-1; clone size: NA; D gene: NA; J gene: TRBJ2-1; CDR3 DNA: TGCGCCAGCAGTGACCTCGGCCAGCCCTACAATGAGCAGTTCTTC; CDR3 protein: CASSDLGQPYNEQFF
V gene: TRBV5-1; clone size: few; D gene: TRBD2; J gene: TRBJ2-2; CDR3 DNA: TGCGCCAGCAGCTTGCAGCTAGCGGGAAGTTTGGCCGGGGAGCTGTTTTTT; CDR3 protein: CASSLQLAGSLAGELFF
V gene: TRBV7-6; clone size: NA; D gene: NA; J gene: TRBJ2-1; CDR3 DNA: TGTGCCAGCAGCTTAGTTTCCGGGACGGATCTCCTAGGGCAGTTCTTC; CDR3 protein: CASSLVSGTDLLGQFF
V gene: TRBV2; clone size: NA; D gene: NA; J gene: TRBJ2-3; CDR3 DNA: TGTGCCAGCAGTGAACCGCCCCCTGGTGATACGCAGTATTTT; CDR3 protein: CASSEPPPGDTQYF
V gene: TRBV28; clone size: NA; D gene: NA; J gene: TRBJ2-1; CDR3 DNA: TGTGCCAGCAGTTGGCGGAGCTCCTACAATGAGCAGTTCTTC; CDR3 protein: CASSWRSSYNEQFF
V gene: TRBV3-1; clone size: NA; D gene: NA; J gene: TRBJ2-3; CDR3 DNA: TGTGCCAGCAGCCAAGATCTAGGGCGAACGGCCGGGACTTCCACAGATACGCAGTATTTT; CDR3 protein: CASSQDLGRTAGTSTDTQYF
V gene: TRBV3-1; clone size: NA; D gene: TRBD1; J gene: TRBJ2-3; CDR3 DNA: TGTGCCAGCAGATCACGGGACAGGATGACAGATACGCAGTATTTT; CDR3 protein: CASRSRDRMTDTQYF
V gene: TRBV12-3/TRBV12-4; clone size: NA; D gene: NA; J gene: TRBJ2-7; CDR3 DNA: TGTGCCAGCAGTTTTGATCGGAGCGGAGAGGGTTGGGCCTACGAGCAGTACTTC; CDR3 protein: CASSFDRSGEGWAYEQYF
V gene: TRBV27; clone size: NA; D gene: NA; J gene: TRBJ2-3; CDR3 DNA: TGTGCCAGCAGTTTATCGGATGCAGATACGCAGTATTTT; CDR3 protein: CASSLSDADTQYF
V gene: TRBV11-2; clone size: NA; D gene: NA; J gene: TRBJ2-5; CDR3 DNA: TGTGCCAGCAGCCCAAGGTACCAAAGAGTAGCGTGGGGACAAGAGACCCAGTACTTC; CDR3 protein: CASSPRYQRVAWGQETQYF
V gene: TRBV12-3/TRBV12-4; clone size: NA; D gene: TRBD2; J gene: TRBJ2-7; CDR3 DNA: TGTGCCAGCAGGGGGACTAGCGGGAGGAACGAGCAGTACTTC; CDR3 protein: CASRGTSGRNEQYF
V gene: TRBV15; clone size: few; D gene: TRBD2; J gene: TRBJ2-5; CDR3 DNA: TGTGCCACCAGCAGAGCCGACCTAGCGGAGACCCAAGAGACCCAGTACTTC; CDR3 protein: CATSRADLAETQETQYF
V gene: TRBV27; clone size: many; D gene: NA; J gene: TRBJ2-7; CDR3 DNA: TGTGCCAGCAGTCCCGGTCCGGACGGAGCCTACGAGCAGTACTTC; CDR3 protein: CASSPGPDGAYEQYF
V gene: TRBV20-1; clone size: NA; D gene: NA; J gene: TRBJ2-3; CDR3 DNA: TGCAGTGCAGAGAGAGGGACTAGCACAGATACGCAGTATTTT; CDR3 protein: CSAERGTSTDTQYF
V gene: TRBV5-1; clone size: NA; D gene: TRBD2; J gene: TRBJ2-1; CDR3 DNA: TGCGCCAGCAGCTTGGAACCTAGCGGGAGAGAAAATGAGCAGTTCTTC; CDR3 protein: CASSLEPSGRENEQFF
V gene: TRBV4-2; clone size: NA; D gene: TRBD2; J gene: TRBJ2-7; CDR3 DNA: TGTGCCAGCAGCCAAGCCCCGTCGGGACTAACCTACGAGCAGTACTTC; CDR3 protein: CASSQAPSGLTYEQYF
V gene: TRBV4-1; clone size: NA; D gene: NA; J gene: TRBJ2-5; CDR3 DNA: TGCGCCAGCAGCCAATCCCCCCGAGGCGTGAGGACCCAGTACTTC; CDR3 protein: CASSQSPRGVRTQYF
V gene: TRBV5-1; clone size: NA; D gene: NA; J gene: TRBJ1-2; CDR3 DNA: TGCGCCAGCAGCGAGTTACTGCCGGGGAATGGCTACACCTTC; CDR3 protein: CASSELLPGNGYTF
V gene: TRBV11-2; clone size: NA; D gene: TRBD1; J gene: TRBJ2-3; CDR3 DNA: TGTGCCAGCAGCTTAGAGGCCGGGACAGGGGCCACAGATACGCAGTATTTT; CDR3 protein: CASSLEAGTGATDTQYF
V gene: TRBV5-6; clone size: NA; D gene: TRBD1; J gene: TRBJ2-7; CDR3 DNA: TGTGCCAGCAGCCAAGGGATCCGCCGGGACAGGGATGGGGAGCAGTACTTC; CDR3 protein: CASSQGIRRDRDGEQYF
V gene: TRBV24-1; clone size: NA; D gene: TRBD1; J gene: TRBJ2-1; CDR3 DNA: TGTGCCACCAGTCAGGGGGACAGGGTTTACAATGAGCAGTTCTTC; CDR3 protein: CATSQGDRVYNEQFF
V gene: TRBV7-8; clone size: NA; D gene: TRBD2; J gene: TRBJ2-3; CDR3 DNA: TGTGCCAGCAGCTTAGTGGGGACTAGCGAGGGCGGAGATACGCAGTATTTT; CDR3 protein: CASSLVGTSEGGDTQYF
V gene: TRBV27; clone size: many; D gene: NA; J gene: TRBJ2-7; CDR3 DNA: TGTGCCAGCAGTTGGATTCAGGGTCCCACGGGCAACGAGCAGTACTTC; CDR3 protein: CASSWIQGPTGNEQYF
V gene: TRBV18; clone size: few; D gene: NA; J gene: TRBJ2-3; CDR3 DNA: TGTGCCAGCTCACCCAAGGCAGATACGCAGTATTTT; CDR3 protein: CASSPKADTQYF
V gene: TRBV12-3/TRBV12-4; clone size: many; D gene: TRBD2; J gene: TRBJ2-7; CDR3 DNA: TGTGCCAGCAGCCGCCAGACTAGCGGGAGCTCCTACGAGCAGTACTTC; CDR3 protein: CASSRQTSGSSYEQYF
V gene: TRBV10-3; clone size: NA; D gene: TRBD1; J gene: TRBJ1-2; CDR3 DNA: TGTGCCATCAGTGAGTCGATTTTCAAGGACAGGGATCCTAGTGGCTACACCTTC; CDR3 protein: CAISESIFKDRDPSGYTF
V gene: TRBV12-3/TRBV12-4; clone size: NA; D gene: NA; J gene: TRBJ2-4; CDR3 DNA: TGTGCCAGCAGTTTAGGCGGAGTCAAAAACATTCAGTACTTC; CDR3 protein: CASSLGGVKNIQYF
V gene: TRBV7-9; clone size: few; D gene: NA; J gene: TRBJ2-3; CDR3 DNA: TGTGCCAGCAGCTTAGCGCGGGCTAGCACAGATACGCAGTATTTT; CDR3 protein: CASSLARASTDTQYF
V gene: TRBV20-1; clone size: NA; D gene: NA; J gene: TRBJ2-1; CDR3 DNA: TGCAGTGCTATCTGGGCCCTTGGGGGTCTCACAGAGGAGCAGTTCTTC; CDR3 protein: CSAIWALGGLTEEQFF
V gene: TRBV5-1; clone size: many; D gene: NA; J gene: TRBJ2-5; CDR3 DNA: TGCGCCAGCAGCGGGCTTACAGGGAAAGAAGAGACCCAGTACTTC; CDR3 protein: CASSGLTGKEETQYF
V gene: TRBV20-1; clone size: NA; D gene: TRBD2; J gene: TRBJ2-3; CDR3 DNA: TGCAGCAAGTGTTTAGCGGGAGCACGGGCAGATACGCAGTATTTT; CDR3 protein: CSKCLAGARADTQYF
V gene: TRBV27; clone size: NA; D gene: NA; J gene: TRBJ2-2; CDR3 DNA: TGTGCCAGCAGTTTAGTCGGGGTGGGGACCGGGGAGCTGTTTTTT; CDR3 protein: CASSLVGVGTGELFF
V gene: TRBV12-3/TRBV12-4; clone size: few; D gene: NA; J gene: TRBJ1-2; CDR3 DNA: TGTGCCAGCAGTCCCAACCGGGATGATGGCTACACCTTC; CDR3 protein: CASSPNRDDGYTF
V gene: TRBV12-3/TRBV12-4; clone size: many; D gene: NA; J gene: TRBJ1-4; CDR3 DNA: TGTGCCAGTTCCCATTATGAAAAACTGTTTTTT; CDR3 protein: CASSHYEKLFF
V gene: TRBV28; clone size: few; D gene: NA; J gene: TRBJ1-2; CDR3 DNA: TGTGCCAGCAGTCCCCCGAAAGGTCTACTTTATGGCTACACCTTC; CDR3 protein: CASSPPKGLLYGYTF
V gene: TRBV7-2; clone size: NA; D gene: TRBD2; J gene: TRBJ2-1; CDR3 DNA: TGTGCCAGCAGCTTAGGCCTAGCGGGAATGAGGGGCAATGAGCAGTTCTTC; CDR3 protein: CASSLGLAGMRGNEQFF
V gene: TRBV27; clone size: few; D gene: TRBD2; J gene: TRBJ2-7; CDR3 DNA: TGTGCCAGCAGTTCGGTAGCGGGAGTACCGTACTTC; CDR3 protein: CASSSVAGVPYF
V gene: TRBV5-1; clone size: many; D gene: NA; J gene: TRBJ2-1; CDR3 DNA: TGCGCCAGCAGCTACCACAATGAGCAGTTCTTC; CDR3 protein: CASSYHNEQFF
V gene: TRBV6-5; clone size: NA; D gene: NA; J gene: TRBJ2-2; CDR3 DNA: TGTGCCAGCAGTTTCAGGGGTCGCGGGGAGCTGTTTTTT; CDR3 protein: CASSFRGRGELFF
V gene: TRBV3-1; clone size: NA; D gene: TRBD1; J gene: TRBJ1-4; CDR3 DNA: TGTGCCAGCAGTCGCTGGGGACAGGGGGCTTATAATGAAAAACTGTTTTTT; CDR3 protein: CASSRWGQGAYNEKLFF
V gene: TRBV3-1; clone size: few; D gene: NA; J gene: TRBJ1-1; CDR3 DNA: TGTGCCAGCAGCCAAGCGGGGGATGAAGCTTTCTTT; CDR3 protein: CASSQAGDEAFF
V gene: TRBV19; clone size: NA; D gene: TRBD2; J gene: TRBJ2-1; CDR3 DNA: TGTGCCAGTAGTATGTCTAGCGGGAGTGTCGTCTACAATGAGCAGTTCTTC; CDR3 protein: CASSMSSGSVVYNEQFF
V gene: TRBV6-2/TRBV6-3; clone size: many; D gene: NA; J gene: TRBJ2-1; CDR3 DNA: TGTGCCAGCAGTTTACTCTCTAGGGGACTCTACAATGAGCAGTTCTTC; CDR3 protein: CASSLLSRGLYNEQFF
V gene: TRBV7-2; clone size: NA; D gene: NA; J gene: TRBJ1-2; CDR3 DNA: TGTGCCAGCAGCTTAGTTAGGGAGCTCGGCTATGGCTACACCTTC; CDR3 protein: CASSLVRELGYGYTF
V gene: TRBV19; clone size: NA; D gene: NA; J gene: TRBJ1-1; CDR3 DNA: TGTGCCAGTAGGGCGGAGAACACTGAAGCTTTCTTT; CDR3 protein: CASRAENTEAFF
V gene: TRBV12-3/TRBV12-4; clone size: NA; D gene: NA; J gene: TRBJ2-7; CDR3 DNA: TGTGCCAGCAGTTTAGCGCTTAGGGGCTGGACGGGAAATTACGAGCAGTACTTC; CDR3 protein: CASSLALRGWTGNYEQYF
V gene: TRBV20-1; clone size: many; D gene: TRBD2; J gene: TRBJ2-5; CDR3 DNA: TGCAGTGCTAGAGAACCGACTAGCGGACCCTTGAAGACCCAGTACTTC; CDR3 protein: CSAREPTSGPLKTQYF
V gene: TRBV5-4; clone size: NA; D gene: TRBD2; J gene: TRBJ2-7; CDR3 DNA: TGTGCCAGCAGCCCGAGCGGGAGGGCCCCCTACGAGCAGTACTTC; CDR3 protein: CASSPSGRAPYEQYF
V gene: TRBV2; clone size: NA; D gene: NA; J gene: TRBJ2-2; CDR3 DNA: TGTGCCAGCAGTGGGTGGCCTACCGCCGGGGAGCTGTTTTTT; CDR3 protein: CASSGWPTAGELFF
V gene: TRBV4-1; clone size: NA; D gene: NA; J gene: TRBJ2-1; CDR3 DNA: TGCGCCAGCAGCCGAAGGGGGCTAGCGGACGATAGCTCCTACAATGAGCAGTTCTTC; CDR3 protein: CASSRRGLADDSSYNEQFF